Here is one T cell receptor beta chain with its context. The source of the sample is a study of control samples from healthy donors and cancer patients. Clones were sequenced by immunoSEQ multiplex PCR, and TCRdb holds only the in-frame ones, with some missing. The data contain approximately 150,000 clones, around nine tenths of them singletons. The sample was blood. This TCR derives from a woman aged 25 to 39 in good health.

The CDR3 nucleotides read TGTGCCAGCGGGCTAGTCCCCTACGAGCAGTACTTC. Its protein is CASGLVPYEQYF. This chain joins TRBV2 and TRBJ2-7; no firm D call. Trimming pared 8 bases from V and 2 bases from J, leaving 10 bases between. Germline lookup yields CDR1 SNHLY and CDR2 FYNNEI. This CDR3 spans 12 amino acids.